The rows below give T cell receptor beta chains drawn from one sample of a study of blood T cell repertoires in COVID-19. Produced via immunoSEQ multiplex PCR; TCRdb's table is partial and in-frame only. The table includes 13,000 to 15,000 clones, 85% to 90% detected once. Sample: peripheral blood. These receptors were collected from a man aged 50-60 years with active COVID-19. The CDR3 runs from the conserved cysteine through the conserved F or W. The D gene is left open where the match is weak. Some rows have no size entry. The others give once, few or many, or a class for an expanded clone.

V gene: TRBV7-2; D gene: TRBD1; clone size: -; J gene: TRBJ1-3; CDR3 protein: CASSLGTGPGNTIYF; CDR3 DNA: TGTGCCAGCAGCCTAGGGACAGGGCCGGGAAACACCATATATTTT
V gene: TRBV29-1; D gene: TRBD1; clone size: -; J gene: TRBJ1-1; CDR3 protein: CSVEEVGQEGFVAAFF; CDR3 DNA: TGCAGCGTTGAAGAGGTTGGACAGGAAGGATTTGTTGCGGCTTTCTTT
V gene: TRBV18; D gene: -; clone size: -; J gene: TRBJ1-3; CDR3 protein: CASSPPGAGNTIYF; CDR3 DNA: TGTGCCAGCTCACCACCAGGGGCAGGAAACACCATATATTTT
V gene: TRBV2; D gene: -; clone size: -; J gene: TRBJ1-1; CDR3 protein: CASRATDTFRYPEAFF; CDR3 DNA: TGTGCCAGCAGGGCGACAGACACGTTTAGGTACCCTGAAGCTTTCTTT
V gene: TRBV3-1/TRBV3-2; D gene: TRBD2; clone size: -; J gene: TRBJ2-5; CDR3 protein: CASSQLREGRAETQYF; CDR3 DNA: TGTGCCAGCAGCCAACTGAGGGAGGGCCGAGCGGAGACCCAGTACTTC
V gene: TRBV25-1; D gene: -; clone size: -; J gene: TRBJ2-5; CDR3 protein: CASSEFVGTPQYF; CDR3 DNA: TGTGCCAGCAGTGAATTCGTCGGGACTCCCCAGTACTTC
V gene: TRBV19; D gene: TRBD1; clone size: few; J gene: TRBJ2-7; CDR3 protein: CASRGQGALSEQYF; CDR3 DNA: TGTGCCAGTAGGGGACAGGGGGCTCTTTCCGAGCAGTACTTC
V gene: TRBV10-3; D gene: -; clone size: -; J gene: TRBJ1-1; CDR3 protein: CAISDGPGLNTEAFF; CDR3 DNA: TGTGCCATCAGTGATGGGCCAGGCCTGAACACTGAAGCTTTCTTT
V gene: TRBV18; D gene: -; clone size: -; J gene: TRBJ2-5; CDR3 protein: CASSPTLRQKQETQYF; CDR3 DNA: TGTGCCAGCTCACCAACCCTCCGACAGAAACAAGAGACCCAGTACTTC
V gene: TRBV27; D gene: TRBD2; clone size: -; J gene: TRBJ2-7; CDR3 protein: CASSLYPAGTSGQLYEQYF; CDR3 DNA: TGTGCCAGCAGTTTATACCCCGCTGGGACTAGCGGGCAACTCTACGAGCAGTACTTC
V gene: TRBV7-3; D gene: -; clone size: -; J gene: TRBJ2-1; CDR3 protein: CASSRGSPPYNEQFF; CDR3 DNA: TGTGCCAGCAGCCGGGGGAGCCCGCCATACAATGAGCAGTTCTTC
V gene: TRBV11-3; D gene: TRBD2; clone size: once; J gene: TRBJ2-1; CDR3 protein: CASSLGTSGRGYNEQFF; CDR3 DNA: TGTGCCAGCAGCTTAGGGACTAGCGGGAGAGGGTACAATGAGCAGTTCTTC
V gene: TRBV6-5; D gene: TRBD1; clone size: once; J gene: TRBJ1-5; CDR3 protein: CASRNRGRVQPQHF; CDR3 DNA: TGTGCCAGCAGAAACAGGGGGCGGGTTCAGCCCCAGCATTTT